The 31 T cell receptor beta chains below all came from one sample that was sequenced in a study of CD4 and CD8 cells across lung adenocarcinoma regions. TCRdb recomputed calls from the PCR reads with MiXCR, one row per CDR3 protein. The data hold about 11,000 distinct CDR3 sequences, with approximately 58% observed a single time. The source material was CD8+ T cells from the margin of a lung tumor. The receptors were gathered from a male donor with lung adenocarcinoma. The CD4 and CD8 labels of this study may be unreliable.

This clonotype has just one count. The chain links TRBV6-1 to TRBJ1-2; 7 nucleotides agree with TRBD1. The V and J ends lost 1 base and 7 bases, in that order; junction bases with no gene match: 3. The CDR3 contains 13 residues. Germline values: CDR1 MNHNS, CDR2 SASEGT. The CDR3 sequence is CASSEERGLGYTF. The CDR3 DNA reads as TGTGCCAGCAGTGAAGAGAGGGGGCTTGGCTACACCTTC.

The chain recombines TRBV6-5 with TRBJ2-3; a weak D match, TRBD2 (5 bases). Trimming left V 4 bases short and J 0 bases short, with 8 bases between. The CDR3 length is 14 residues. CDR1 and CDR2 (germline): MNHEY, SVGAGI. The CDR3 spells CASSSGSSTDTQYF. The CDR3 bases are TGTGCCAGCAGTTCGGGGTCTAGCACAGATACGCAGTATTTT.

The V and J genes are TRBV6-1 and TRBJ2-2; tentative D call: TRBD1 (6 bases). From germline, CDR1 is MNHNS and CDR2 SASEGT. The CDR3 spans 16 residues. Trimming cost V 2 bases and J 0 bases, with 10 bases left between them. CDR3 in amino acids: CASSERGGANTGELFF. CDR3 DNA: TGTGCCAGCAGTGAAAGAGGGGGAGCGAACACCGGGGAGCTGTTTTTT.

The chain carries TRBV10-3 and TRBJ2-5; the D call may be TRBD1 or TRBD2 (6 bases each). The germline V gene encodes CDR1 ENHRY and CDR2 SYGVKD. The CDR3 sequence is 14 residues long. CDR3 sequence (DNA): TGTGCGGGGAACGGGGGCCGTGACAAAAAGACCCAGTACTTC. Protein product: CAGNGGRDKKTQYF.

This clonotype was seen many times. The rearrangement links TRBV6-2 or TRBV6-3 to TRBJ2-1; the match to TRBD1 covers 12 bases. The DNA end is more similar to TRBJ2-7, so the J call may be wrong. The CDR3 has 13 residues. CDR1 is MNHEY and CDR2 is SVGEGT in the germline V gene. The CDR3 sequence: CASSRDRGREQYF. As DNA, the CDR3 is TGTGCCAGCAGTCGGGACAGGGGGCGGGAGCAGTACTTC.

The chain uses TRBV6-1 and TRBJ2-5; a weak D match, TRBD1 (6 bases). Germline CDR1 reads MNHNS; CDR2 reads SASEGT. Deletions cut 7 bases from V and 4 bases from J, with 10 bases between. The CDR3 sequence is 12 residues long. The CDR3 here is CASTTGRETQYF. The CDR3 bases are TGTGCCAGCACCACAGGGAGAGAGACCCAGTACTTC.

Turning to this clonotype: The junction departs from the called germline gene at one end, perhaps through a read error. The chain couples TRBV6-5 to TRBJ2-3, with D perhaps given as TRBD1 or TRBD2 (6 bases each). This CDR3 is built from 15 residues. Germline CDR1 reads MNHEY; CDR2 reads SVGAGI. The CDR3 region has the DNA TGTGCCGGGGGTTACGGGGGCGGAGACCAAGATACGCAGTATTTC. Translated: CAGGYGGGDQDTQYF.

In DNA, the CDR3 is TGTGCCATCCGAAACCCTAGCGGGGCCTACAATGAGCAGTTCTTC. Its protein is CAIRNPSGAYNEQFF. The chain carries TRBV10-3 and TRBJ2-1, with 9 positions matching TRBD2. The germline CDR1 and CDR2 sequences are ENHRY and SYGVKD. CDR3 length equals 15 residues. Unmatched junction bases numbered 7, after V lost 8 bases and J lost 2 bases.

The DNA of the CDR3 is TGTGCCAGCAGTGGACAGGTGGTGAGTTCACCCCTCCACTTT. It yields the protein CASSGQVVSSPLHF. V gene TRBV25-1 combines with J gene TRBJ1-6, with a possible D match to TRBD1 (6 bases). The germline V gene encodes CDR1 MGHDK and CDR2 SYGVNS. This CDR3 has 14 amino acids. V was clipped by 4 bases and J by 9 bases, with 13 bases between them.

The chain employs TRBV7-2 and TRBJ2-3, with 11 nucleotides matching TRBD2. With V trimmed by 9 bases and J by 8 bases, 4 bases remained unmatched. The CDR3 has 12 amino acids. Germline CDR1 SGHTA, CDR2 FQGNSA. In DNA form, the CDR3 reads TGTGCCAGTACTAGCGGGAGTGGTACGCAGTATTTT. Its protein is CASTSGSGTQYF.

This clonotype came up many times. The V gene is TRBV14, the J gene TRBJ2-1, with TRBD1 identical over 8 bases. The V gene end was trimmed by 4 bases and the J gene end by 0 bases; junction bases not matched to a gene: 2. This CDR3 has 15 amino acids. Germline CDR1 and CDR2: SGHDN and FVKESK. CDR3 residues: CASSRQGSSYNEQFF. CDR3 bases: TGTGCCAGCAGCCGACAGGGGAGCTCCTACAATGAGCAGTTCTTC.

The CDR3 protein is CSATSPGLDYNEQFF. For the CDR3, the DNA is TGCAGTGCCACCTCCCCGGGGCTAGATTACAATGAGCAGTTCTTC. The V call is TRBV20-1, the J call TRBJ2-1; either TRBD1 or TRBD2 may fit D (5 bases each). The CDR3 extends over 15 amino acids. V was pared by 6 bases and J by 4 bases, with 19 bases between. In germline, CDR1 is DFQATT, CDR2 SNEGSKA (reference sequence).

The chain recombines TRBV14 with TRBJ2-1; 7 bases agree with TRBD2. Germline V gene lookup returns CDR1 SGHDN and CDR2 FVKESK. The V gene end was trimmed by 3 bases and the J gene end by 5 bases; junction bases not matched to a gene: 4. The CDR3 runs 14 residues. The CDR3 bases are TGTGCCAGCAGCCAGGGCGGGAGACACAATGAGCAGTTCTTC. This gives the protein CASSQGGRHNEQFF.

As concerns this clonotype: The junction and the germline gene differ at one end; a read error may be behind it. The chain is built from TRBV6-1 and TRBJ2-3; TRBD2 matches at 9 bases. This CDR3 contains 15 residues. From germline, CDR1 is MNHNS and CDR2 SASEGT. CDR3 nucleotides: TGTGCCGGCGGTGAAGTGGCGGGAGGGCCAGATACGCAGTATTTC. Its protein product is CAGGEVAGGPDTQYF.

This clonotype appeared a few times. The chain carries TRBV6-1 and TRBJ2-1; D is unclear. The end of the DNA fits TRBJ2-5 better, so the J call may be wrong. The CDR3 covers 13 residues. In germline, CDR1 is MNHNS, CDR2 SASEGT. DNA of the CDR3: TGTGCCAGCAGTGGGACCCGGCTGGAGACCCAGTACTTC. Amino acids: CASSGTRLETQYF.

Only a few counts were recorded for this clonotype. The V and J genes are TRBV7-3 and TRBJ2-1, with 8 bases that match TRBD2. The CDR3 consists of 15 residues. Germline V CDR1 and CDR2: SGHTA, FQGTGA. With 2 bases clipped from V and 9 bases from J, the junction kept 9 bases outside the gene matches. The CDR3 spells CASSLGTSVFTEQFF. DNA of the CDR3: TGTGCCAGCAGCTTAGGGACTAGTGTTTTTACTGAGCAGTTCTTC. Variable domain in full (rest from reference TRBV7-3 and TRBJ2-1): GAGVSQTPSNKVTEKGKYVELRCDPISGHTALYWYRQSLGQGPEFLIYFQGTGAADDSGLPNDRFFAVRPEGSVSTLKIQRTERGDSAVYLCASSLGTSVFTEQFFGPGTRLTVL.

V usage is TRBV27 and J usage is TRBJ2-1; no firm D call. Germline V lookup: CDR1 MNHEY, CDR2 SMNVEV (reference sequence). V was clipped by 6 bases and J by 0 bases, with 12 bases between them. This CDR3 has 15 residues. This chain's CDR3 is CASSRIKGSYNEQFF. The CDR3 DNA sequence: TGTGCCAGCAGCCGCATTAAGGGCTCCTACAATGAGCAGTTCTTC.

V is TRBV27 and J is TRBJ2-1; 7 bases line up with TRBD1. The end of the DNA is better explained by TRBJ2-7, so the J call may be wrong. The CDR3 length is 14 residues. Germline assignment: CDR1 MNHEY and CDR2 SMNVEV (reference sequence). CDR3 bases: TGTGCCAGCAGGTCCGGGGACAGCCTGGGCGAGCAGTACTTC. Translated, it gives CASRSGDSLGEQYF.

V usage is TRBV6-1 and J usage is TRBJ1-5; D not certain. The germline V and J ends were trimmed by 6 bases and 0 bases, with 21 bases remaining between them. The CDR3 is 18 residues long. CDR1 and CDR2 (germline): MNHNS, SASEGT. The CDR3 region is CASSRQLSGVDSNQPQHF. CDR3 nucleotide sequence: TGTGCCAGCAGCCGACAATTAAGCGGGGTAGATAGCAATCAGCCCCAGCATTTT.

By sample fraction, this clonotype is medium-sized. V and J are TRBV6-6 and TRBJ2-1; 8 bases are shared with TRBD1. From germline, CDR1 is MNHNY and CDR2 SVGAGI (reference sequence). This CDR3 contains 13 residues. The V segment lost 5 bases and the J segment 15 bases; nucleotides outside the gene matches: 12. In DNA form, the CDR3 reads TGTGCCAGCAGTATTAACAGGGGGGAGCTTCGGTTCTTC. Translated, it gives CASSINRGELRFF.

The CDR3 spells CASSLSGGTQYF. Here the CDR3 DNA reads TGTGCCAGCAGCTTGTCTGGAGGCACGCAGTATTTT. The chain carries TRBV7-2 and TRBJ2-3, with D possibly matching TRBD2 (5 bases). This CDR3 has 12 residues. The germline gives CDR1 SGHTA, CDR2 FQGNSA. V was clipped by 3 bases and J by 9 bases, with 10 bases between them.

The J gene is TRBJ1-1, the V gene TRBV10-1; 9 positions match TRBD1. With V trimmed by 11 bases and J by 4 bases, 26 bases remained unmatched. The CDR3 covers 19 residues. Germline CDR1 reads WNHNN; CDR2 reads SYGVQD (reference sequence). CDR3 nucleotide sequence: TGCGCCGTAACGACTAGTATTGGGACAGGGTTGATGTTTGGCACTGAAGCTTTCTTT. Amino acids: CAVTTSIGTGLMFGTEAFF.

This clonotype was seen only a few times. This chain links TRBV14 with TRBJ2-2; 8 nucleotides align to TRBD2. V was pared by 8 bases and J by 4 bases, with 3 bases of the junction left unmatched. Germline V gives CDR1 SGHDN, CDR2 FVKESK. The CDR3 has 13 amino acids. CDR3 loop: CASREGRTGELFF. The CDR3 region has the DNA TGTGCCAGCCGGGAGGGCCGCACCGGGGAGCTGTTTTTT. Full variable domain (outside the CDR3, taken from reference TRBV14 and TRBJ2-2): EAGVTQFPSHSVIEKGQTVTLRCDPISGHDNLYWYRRVMGKEIKFLLHFVKESKQDESGMPNNRFLAERTGGTYSTLKVQPAELEDSGVYFCASREGRTGELFFGEGSRLTVL.

The chain recombines TRBV6-5 with TRBJ2-2; 8 nucleotides match TRBD2. CDR1 MNHEY and CDR2 SVGAGI come from the germline V gene. V lost 3 bases, J lost 5 bases, and 5 bases stayed unmatched. The CDR3 extends over 15 amino acids. The CDR3 coding sequence is TGTGCCAGCAGTTATACGAGCGGGAGAACCGGGGAGCTGTTTTTT. It translates to CASSYTSGRTGELFF.

This clonotype was counted a few times. This chain links TRBV27 with TRBJ2-5; TRBD2 matches at 9 bases. V was pared by 5 bases and J by 1 base, with 8 bases of the junction left unmatched. The CDR3 is made up of 16 amino acids. Germline CDR1 reads MNHEY; CDR2 reads SMNVEV (reference sequence). CDR3 sequence (DNA): TGTGCCAGCAGTCCGACTTCGACTAGCGGCCAAGAGACCCAGTACTTC. It yields the protein CASSPTSTSGQETQYF.

Here the CDR3 DNA reads TGTGCCAGCAAATCGTCCGGTAGGGATTCACCCCTCCACTTT. As protein: CASKSSGRDSPLHF. The chain carries TRBV6-1 and TRBJ1-6; unclear D gene. V was clipped by 7 bases and J by 8 bases, with 15 bases between them. The germline gives CDR1 MNHNS, CDR2 SASEGT. The CDR3 length is 14 residues.

The table lists this clonotype with many counts. The rearrangement joins TRBV27 to TRBJ2-5; D may match TRBD1 or TRBD2 (5 bases each). The J call is in doubt because the DNA end fits TRBJ2-7 better. The CDR3 length is 16 residues. Germline assignment: CDR1 MNHEY and CDR2 SMNVEV (reference sequence). The CDR3 DNA reads TGTGCCAGCAGTTTCCTAGGGGACCCATTCTCTGGCGAGCAGTACTTC. Translated: CASSFLGDPFSGEQYF.

This clonotype has more than one count but fewer than ten. The rearrangement uses TRBV27 and TRBJ2-5, with 7 bases lining up with TRBD2. Near its end, the DNA agrees better with TRBJ2-7, so the J call may be wrong. The CDR3 has 15 amino acids. Germline V gives CDR1 MNHEY, CDR2 SMNVEV (reference sequence). CDR3 sequence (DNA): TGTGCCAGCAGGCCGGGAGGAGGAGGGACCTACGAGCAGTACTTC. Encoded protein: CASRPGGGGTYEQYF.

The chain couples TRBV6-1 to TRBJ2-5, with TRBD2 identical over 8 bases. Trimming took 9 bases from V and 5 from J; bases not matched to a gene: 26. The germline V gene encodes CDR1 MNHNS and CDR2 SASEGT. This CDR3 spans 19 amino acids. The CDR3 DNA reads TGTGCCAGGGGGGGGGGGGGGCGGGGGGCACGTCTGTGGGGCGAGACCCAGTACTTC. Protein sequence: CARGGGGRGARLWGETQYF.

This clonotype was detected ten times or more. This chain links TRBV6-1 with TRBJ2-7; the match to TRBD2 covers 10 bases. Germline trimming cut 2 bases from V and 1 base from J; bases unmatched to any gene: 20. CDR3 length: 21 residues. Germline values: CDR1 MNHNS, CDR2 SASEGT. This CDR3 reads CASSESSGGRGLSGGSYEQYF. The CDR3 DNA sequence: TGTGCCAGCAGTGAATCGTCTGGGGGCAGGGGACTTAGCGGGGGGTCCTACGAGCAGTACTTC.

This clonotype was counted between two and nine times. The chain has TRBV30 and TRBJ2-2, with 10 bases aligning to TRBD1. The CDR3 runs 17 residues. The ends lost 3 bases at V and 1 base at J; junction bases unmatched: 8. Germline V gives CDR1 GTSNPN, CDR2 SVGIG (reference sequence). DNA of the CDR3: TGTGCCTGGAGCGCCGGGACAGGGGCCAAGAACACCGGGGAGCTGTTTTTT. It codes for CAWSAGTGAKNTGELFF.